Listed below are T cell receptor beta chains from one sample, sequenced in a study of cytomegalovirus exposure and HLA in healthy donors. TCRdb's table, derived via immunoSEQ multiplex PCR, lists solely in-frame clones and lacks some. Of approximately 80,000 clones detected, around 70% appear once; the ten largest clones hold approximately 20%. The source material was PBMCs. These receptors were obtained from a man aged 25-45 years in good health and CMV-seropositive. Both conserved end residues are part of each CDR3. Each record gives: J gene, V gene, clone size, D gene, CDR3 DNA, CDR3 protein. A D gene is named only where the DNA matches it firmly. Rows give clone size only sometimes, using once, few, many, or a class for an expanded clone.

j_gene: TRBJ2-1
v_gene: TRBV11-3
abundance: .
d_gene: .
CDR3nt: TGTGCCAGCAGCTTAGACCGCAATGAGCAGTTCTTC
CDR3aa: CASSLDRNEQFF

j_gene: TRBJ2-1
v_gene: TRBV6-6
abundance: once
d_gene: .
CDR3nt: TGTGCCACCAAGGAGGACAATGAGCAGTTCTTC
CDR3aa: CATKEDNEQFF

j_gene: TRBJ1-1
v_gene: TRBV2
abundance: few
d_gene: .
CDR3nt: TGTGCCAGCAGTGAATGGCAGGGGATCAGGTGGGACACTGAAGCTTTCTTT
CDR3aa: CASSEWQGIRWDTEAFF

j_gene: TRBJ2-2
v_gene: TRBV4-2
abundance: few
d_gene: TRBD2
CDR3nt: TGTGCCAGCAGCCAAGGACTAGCGGGAGTAGGAACCGGGGAGCTGTTTTTT
CDR3aa: CASSQGLAGVGTGELFF

j_gene: TRBJ1-2
v_gene: TRBV15
abundance: .
d_gene: .
CDR3nt: TGTGCCACCAGCATAGACAGCGGGGACGGCTACACCTTC
CDR3aa: CATSIDSGDGYTF

j_gene: TRBJ2-1
v_gene: TRBV15
abundance: once
d_gene: TRBD2
CDR3nt: TGTGCCACCAGCAGAGGTGGGCTAGCGGGAGTTCGGGAGCAGTTCTTC
CDR3aa: CATSRGGLAGVREQFF

j_gene: TRBJ1-1
v_gene: TRBV30
abundance: .
d_gene: TRBD1
CDR3nt: TGTGCCTGGAGTAGACCCGGGACAGGCGTCCGGGGTGAAGCTTTCTTT
CDR3aa: CAWSRPGTGVRGEAFF

j_gene: TRBJ1-2
v_gene: TRBV5-1
abundance: once
d_gene: .
CDR3nt: TGCGCCAGCAGCCCGGACGGACAGCGCCCTGGCTACACCTTC
CDR3aa: CASSPDGQRPGYTF

j_gene: TRBJ2-7
v_gene: TRBV27
abundance: once
d_gene: TRBD1
CDR3nt: TGTGCCAGCAGTGCAAGACAGGGAATCGACGAGCAGTACTTC
CDR3aa: CASSARQGIDEQYF

j_gene: TRBJ1-4
v_gene: TRBV28
abundance: few
d_gene: .
CDR3nt: TGTGCCAGCTCAGGGGAGAATGAAAAACTGTTTTTT
CDR3aa: CASSGENEKLFF

j_gene: TRBJ2-7
v_gene: TRBV5-1
abundance: once
d_gene: .
CDR3nt: TGCGCCAGCAGCTTGGCCGACTTTCCCTACGAGCAGTACTTC
CDR3aa: CASSLADFPYEQYF

j_gene: TRBJ2-1
v_gene: TRBV6-1
abundance: .
d_gene: TRBD1
CDR3nt: TGTGCCAGCAGTGAACTTTCGACAGGGAGCTCCTACAATGAGCAGTTCTTC
CDR3aa: CASSELSTGSSYNEQFF

j_gene: TRBJ1-5
v_gene: TRBV19
abundance: .
d_gene: .
CDR3nt: TGTGCCAGTAGTATAATCGGAGCCACTCAGCCCCAGCATTTT
CDR3aa: CASSIIGATQPQHF

j_gene: TRBJ2-7
v_gene: TRBV4-3
abundance: .
d_gene: TRBD2
CDR3nt: TGCGCCAGCAGCCAATGGGGACTAGCGGGAGCCGTACCCTACGAGCAGTACTTC
CDR3aa: CASSQWGLAGAVPYEQYF

j_gene: TRBJ2-1
v_gene: TRBV5-4
abundance: once
d_gene: TRBD2
CDR3nt: TGTGCCAGCAGCTCCCGACTAGCGGGAGGCGATGAGCAGTTCTTC
CDR3aa: CASSSRLAGGDEQFF

j_gene: TRBJ2-2
v_gene: TRBV4-1
abundance: few
d_gene: TRBD1
CDR3nt: TGCGCCAGCAGCCCCCAACTAGGGGGCGACACCGGGGAGCTGTTTTTT
CDR3aa: CASSPQLGGDTGELFF

j_gene: TRBJ1-2
v_gene: TRBV7-9
abundance: .
d_gene: .
CDR3nt: TGTGCCAGCAGCCTCGGACTTAGCCCAGTCCCATCTAACTATGGCTACACCTTC
CDR3aa: CASSLGLSPVPSNYGYTF